This TCR beta chain came from a study of high-grade serous ovarian cancer treatment subgroups. Study outcomes and limitations: Repertoire analysis covered CDR3 alone, not CDR1 or CDR2.

This clone was observed a handful of times. What it recognizes is unknown. Assay used: immunoSEQ multiplex PCR; TCRdb lists only in-frame clones, some missing. This sample carries roughly 970 clones, 70% to 85% of them seen once, and the ten largest clones take 5.7%. Germline V CDR1 and CDR2: SGDLS, YYNGEE. With 0 bases removed from V and 7 bases from J, the gap between germline ends came to 10 bases. This CDR3 has 13 amino acids. The tumor samples were collected prior to definitive surgery or chemotherapy. The TCR originated in a human donor with high-grade serous ovarian cancer. The chain uses TRBV9 and TRBJ1-1; D is perhaps TRBD1 (6 bases). The sample consisted of tumor tissue. The CDR3 region is CASSVETGHEAFF. In DNA, the CDR3 is TGTGCCAGCAGCGTAGAGACAGGACATGAAGCTTTCTTT.